These 32 T cell receptor beta chains were all obtained from the same sample, sequenced in a study of cytomegalovirus exposure and HLA in healthy donors. Both 60 Vbeta primers and 13 Jbeta primers went into the PCR. Data came from immunoSEQ multiplex PCR; TCRdb stores just in-frame clones and leaves some out. Seen here are some 200,000 clones, about 9% observed once, and the top ten hold roughly 1.4%. Input material: PBMCs. These TCRs come from a woman between 25 and 40 years old in good health and CMV-seropositive.

This clone was counted between two and nine times. The chain's CDR3 is CASSEALRDEQYF. The CDR3 nucleotides read TGTGCCAGCAGTGAAGCCCTGAGGGACGAGCAGTACTTC. This chain uses TRBV6-1 with TRBJ2-7; the D gene is possibly TRBD2 (5 bases). Germline assignment: CDR1 MNHNS and CDR2 SASEGT. Trimming pared 0 bases from V and 5 bases from J, leaving 8 bases between. The CDR3 length is 13 residues.

The chain joins TRBV10-1 to TRBJ2-3, with TRBD2 as a possible D gene (6 bases). Per germline, CDR1 WNHNN and CDR2 SYGVQD (reference sequence). V lost 5 bases and J 0 bases, leaving 15 bases between the germline ends. This CDR3 is built from 16 residues. For the CDR3, the DNA is TGCGCCAGCAGTAGAGCGGGTCTTTCTAGCACAGATACGCAGTATTTT. Translated, it gives CASSRAGLSSTDTQYF.

The chain uses TRBV5-4 and TRBJ1-1; weak D call: TRBD1 (6 bases). The germline gives CDR1 SGHNT, CDR2 YYREEE (reference sequence). CDR3 size: 15 residues. V was shortened by 4 bases and J by 1 base, with 14 bases between the two germline ends. The CDR3 DNA reads as TGTGCCAGCAGCCAACCGGGACAAACGAACACTGAAGCTTTCTTT. As protein: CASSQPGQTNTEAFF.

This clone showed up just a few times. The V call is TRBV2, the J call TRBJ2-7, with TRBD1 identical over 10 bases. V was clipped by 5 bases and J by 4 bases; unmatched bases: 5. Germline CDR1 is SNHLY and CDR2 is FYNNEI. This CDR3 has 14 residues. The CDR3 bases are TGTGCCAGCAGTTCCGACAGGGGGCCTTACGAGCAGTACTTC. Protein: CASSSDRGPYEQYF.

The chain couples TRBV5-6 to TRBJ2-7; 7 bases are a match to TRBD1. The V and J ends lost 2 bases and 0 bases, in that order; junction bases with no gene match: 8. The germline V gene encodes CDR1 SGHDT and CDR2 YYEEEE. This CDR3 is built from 16 residues. The CDR3 DNA follows: TGTGCCAGCAGCTTTGGGGGACAGTCGAGCTCCTACGAGCAGTACTTC. Translated: CASSFGGQSSSYEQYF.

This chain uses TRBV7-2 with TRBJ2-7, with D tentatively TRBD2 (6 bases). V was shortened by 6 bases and J by 7 bases, with 13 bases between the two germline ends. The CDR3 is made up of 12 amino acids. From germline, CDR1 is SGHTA and CDR2 FQGNSA. The chain's CDR3 is CASRRETEEQYF. The CDR3 DNA reads as TGTGCCAGCAGACGGGAGACGGAAGAGCAGTACTTC.

This clone appeared a few times. The DNA for the CDR3 is TGTGCCAGCAGCTTAATTCGTTTGAGAGAGACCCAGTACTTC. Its protein is CASSLIRLRETQYF. The chain is built from TRBV11-2 and TRBJ2-5, with no clear D. Trimming left V 2 bases short and J 4 bases short, with 11 bases between. CDR1 SGHAT and CDR2 FQNNGV come from the germline V gene. The CDR3 contains 14 residues.

This clone turned up a few times. The genes are TRBV30 and TRBJ1-2, with a weak D call TRBD1 (6 bases). The CDR3 is 11 residues long. Trimming removed 2 bases from V and 7 bases from J, with 8 bases in between. Germline CDR1 is GTSNPN and CDR2 is SVGIG (reference sequence). The CDR3 bases are TGTGCCTGGAGTTCAGGGGTTGGCTACACCTTC. This gives the protein CAWSSGVGYTF.

This clone has more than one count but fewer than ten. The J gene is TRBJ2-3, the V gene TRBV27, with D possibly being TRBD2 (5 bases). Trimming took 0 bases from V and 1 from J, leaving 11 bases between them. The germline CDR1 and CDR2 sequences are MNHEY and SMNVEV (reference sequence). The CDR3 runs to 16 residues. The CDR3 bases are TGTGCCAGCAGTTTATCTAAGTGGCGGGGCACAGATACGCAGTATTTT. It codes for CASSLSKWRGTDTQYF.

The J gene is TRBJ2-2, the V gene TRBV19, with 7 bases identical to TRBD2. The CDR3 totals 16 residues. V lost 1 base and J lost 5; bases outside the gene matches: 7. CDR1 is LNHDA, CDR2 SQIVND, per germline (reference sequence). The CDR3 spells CASSIGSGIKTGELFF. In nucleotides, the CDR3 is TGTGCCAGTAGTATAGGAAGCGGGATCAAGACCGGGGAGCTGTTTTTT.

V is TRBV14 and J is TRBJ1-2; tentatively, D is TRBD1 (6 bases). V dropped 2 bases and J dropped 4 bases, with 8 bases sitting between them. The CDR3 length is 13 residues. Germline values: CDR1 SGHDN, CDR2 FVKESK. CDR3 in DNA: TGTGCCAGCAGCCAACGACAGGTCTATGGCTACACCTTC. As protein: CASSQRQVYGYTF.

The chain couples TRBV7-3 to TRBJ2-1; D may be TRBD2 (6 bases). With 4 bases removed from V and 10 bases from J, the gap between germline ends came to 11 bases. CDR3 size: 12 residues. CDR1 and CDR2 (germline): SGHTA, FQGTGA. CDR3 nucleotide sequence: TGTGCCAGCAGCTCACCAAGCGGGGAGCAGTTCTTC. Encoded protein: CASSSPSGEQFF.

The rearrangement joins TRBV4-1 to TRBJ2-7, with 7 positions matching TRBD1. The germline CDR1 and CDR2 sequences are MGHRA and YSYEKL. The CDR3 is 16 amino acids. Trimming removed 4 bases from V and 5 bases from J; junction bases left unmatched: 14. CDR3 coding DNA: TGCGCCAGCAGCCGGGAGAGGGGGCTTATTACCCACGAGCAGTACTTC. It translates to CASSRERGLITHEQYF.

In this sample, this clone turned up a few times. J is TRBJ2-2 and V is TRBV2; D is unclear. Germline CDR1 reads SNHLY; CDR2 reads FYNNEI. Trimming took 5 bases from V and 4 from J, leaving 11 bases between them. The CDR3 runs to 14 residues. The CDR3 here is CASSLGDTTGELFF. CDR3 coding DNA: TGTGCCAGCAGTTTAGGTGACACCACCGGGGAGCTGTTTTTT.

J is TRBJ2-1 and V is TRBV29-1; 9 positions agree with TRBD2. The germline V gene has CDR1 SQVTM and CDR2 ANQGSEA. V was clipped by 4 bases and J by 4 bases; unmatched bases: 5. The CDR3 runs to 14 residues. The CDR3, as DNA: TGCAGCGTTGTCGGACTAGCGCTTTACAATGAGCAGTTCTTC. Translated: CSVVGLALYNEQFF.

This clone occurred a few times. The chain is built from TRBV7-2 and TRBJ2-7; 7 bases are a match to TRBD1. Trimming at V came to 0 bases and at J to 2 bases, leaving 4 bases not matched to a gene. CDR1 and CDR2 from the germline V gene are SGHTA and FQGNSA. CDR3 size: 15 residues. In nucleotides, the CDR3 is TGTGCCAGCAGCTTAGCGGCGACAGGGCCCTACGAGCAGTACTTC. Translation gives CASSLAATGPYEQYF.

This clone was seen ten or more times. This chain connects TRBV5-1 to TRBJ1-1; D possibly corresponds to TRBD1 (6 bases). Germline V gives CDR1 SGHRS, CDR2 YFSETQ. The CDR3 totals 14 residues. Trimming removed 2 bases from V and 3 bases from J, with 11 bases in between. The DNA of the CDR3 is TGCGCCAGCAGCTTTCGGGGGGCAGACACTGAAGCTTTCTTT. It is translated as CASSFRGADTEAFF.

The chain has TRBV6-1 and TRBJ2-2, with TRBD2 identical over 10 bases. From germline, CDR1 is MNHNS and CDR2 SASEGT. There are 16 residues in the CDR3. V was pared by 2 bases and J by 6 bases, with 6 bases of the junction left unmatched. The CDR3 reads CASSEFGLAGAGELFF. The CDR3 DNA reads TGTGCCAGCAGTGAATTCGGGCTAGCGGGAGCCGGGGAGCTGTTTTTT.

V usage is TRBV10-1 and J usage is TRBJ1-3, with a weak D call TRBD1 (5 bases). CDR3 size: 12 residues. CDR1 is WNHNN and CDR2 is SYGVQD in the germline V gene (reference sequence). The V end lost 8 bases, the J end lost 4 bases, and 9 bases lay between the germline ends. CDR3: CASGDSGNTIYF. In DNA form, the CDR3 reads TGCGCCAGCGGGGACTCGGGAAACACCATATATTTT.

The chain has TRBV19 and TRBJ2-7; tentative D call: TRBD1 (5 bases). The CDR3 totals 14 residues. The germline CDR1 and CDR2 sequences are LNHDA and SQIVND (reference sequence). Trimming left V 7 bases short and J 7 bases short, with 20 bases between. The CDR3, as DNA: TGTGCCAGTAAGTTCCAGGGCTCAGCTTTGGAGCAGTACTTC. Its translation is CASKFQGSALEQYF.

This clone was detected a few times. The chain joins TRBV5-1 to TRBJ2-7; D may be TRBD2 (5 bases). The CDR3 runs 14 residues. V lost 4 bases and J lost 3, with 14 bases in between. Germline CDR1 SGHRS, CDR2 YFSETQ. CDR3 loop: CASSGRERSYEQYF. CDR3 nucleotides: TGCGCCAGCAGCGGAAGGGAGAGGAGCTACGAGCAGTACTTC.

The CDR3 is CASSLRTGELFF. The CDR3, as DNA: TGTGCCAGCAGTTTACGGACCGGGGAGCTGTTTTTT. The gene calls are TRBV27 and TRBJ2-2; no clear D. The CDR3 runs 12 residues. CDR1 is MNHEY and CDR2 is SMNVEV in the germline V gene (reference sequence). Trimming stripped 2 bases from V and 5 bases from J, with 3 bases between.

Ten or more counts support this clone. The gene calls are TRBV30 and TRBJ1-5; 8 bases fit TRBD1. Germline V gives CDR1 GTSNPN, CDR2 SVGIG (reference sequence). The junction had 6 bases not matched to a gene; V was cut back by 7 bases and J by 4 bases. The CDR3 has 13 residues. This CDR3 is CAYQGQANQPQHF. CDR3 bases: TGTGCCTACCAGGGACAGGCTAATCAGCCCCAGCATTTT.

The chain joins TRBV9 to TRBJ2-1; 10 nucleotides align to TRBD2. From germline, CDR1 is SGDLS and CDR2 YYNGEE. Losses at the gene ends were 3 bases for V and 1 base for J; bases not matched to a gene: 4. The CDR3 covers 16 residues. CDR3: CASSAGLASSYNEQFF. The CDR3 nucleotides read TGTGCCAGCAGCGCGGGACTAGCGAGTTCCTACAATGAGCAGTTCTTC.

This clone was counted a few times. The rearrangement uses TRBV7-9 and TRBJ2-7; 10 nucleotides match TRBD2. V shed 1 base, J shed 6 bases, and the junction held 6 bases outside the gene matches. CDR1 is SEHNR and CDR2 is FQNEAQ in the germline V gene (reference sequence). This CDR3 is built from 15 residues. The CDR3 spells CASSLDSAGGVEQYF. CDR3 nucleotides: TGTGCCAGCAGCTTAGACTCAGCGGGAGGGGTCGAGCAGTACTTC.

This clone was counted only a few times. The J gene is TRBJ2-5, the V gene TRBV6-1, with a tentative D call TRBD2 (6 bases). The J call may be faulty, since TRBJ2-7 better matches the DNA end. In germline, CDR1 is MNHNS, CDR2 SASEGT. The CDR3 contains 15 residues. CDR3 residues: CASSEFVGGTYEQYF. CDR3 sequence (DNA): TGTGCCAGCAGTGAATTCGTGGGAGGTACCTACGAGCAGTACTTC.

This chain connects TRBV19 to TRBJ1-5; D remains unclear. This CDR3 is built from 17 residues. Trimming removed 3 bases from V and 4 bases from J, with 19 bases in between. Germline loops: CDR1 LNHDA, CDR2 SQIVND (reference sequence). CDR3 amino acids: CASSIRLESPRNQPQHF. The DNA of the CDR3 is TGTGCCAGTAGTATCAGGCTTGAAAGCCCGCGAAATCAGCCCCAGCATTTT.

The rearrangement links TRBV5-4 to TRBJ2-2; D possibly corresponds to TRBD2 (6 bases). The V end was cut by 7 bases, the J end by 5 bases, with 6 bases between. Germline-derived CDR1 and CDR2 are SGHNT and YYREEE (reference sequence). The CDR3 runs to 11 residues. CDR3 coding DNA: TGTGCCAGCGGGGGGACCGGGGAGCTGTTTTTT. Its protein is CASGGTGELFF.

The chain is built from TRBV5-1 and TRBJ2-2; TRBD1 agrees at 10 bases. V dropped 2 bases and J dropped 4; count of bases not matched to a gene: 2. The CDR3 loop spans 15 amino acids. CDR1 SGHRS and CDR2 YFSETQ come from the germline V gene. CDR3 protein: CASSFRDRGTGELFF. CDR3 coding DNA: TGCGCCAGCAGCTTTCGGGACAGGGGCACCGGGGAGCTGTTTTTT.

This clone appeared a few times. V gene TRBV4-1 combines with J gene TRBJ2-1; 9 nucleotides align to TRBD2. CDR3 length: 18 residues. CDR1 is MGHRA and CDR2 is YSYEKL in the germline V gene. V lost 4 bases and J lost 1; bases outside the gene matches: 11. The CDR3 DNA reads TGCGCCAGCAGCCTGCTTTTAGCGGGAGCGGGGTCCTACAATGAGCAGTTCTTC. As protein: CASSLLLAGAGSYNEQFF.

This clone has more than one count but fewer than ten. This chain connects TRBV5-6 to TRBJ1-1, with no clear D. CDR1 and CDR2 from the germline V gene are SGHDT and YYEEEE. Trimming took off 4 bases at V and 4 bases at J, with 17 bases between the two ends. This CDR3 has 15 amino acids. CDR3 residues: CASSPATGAGTEAFF. CDR3 coding DNA: TGTGCCAGCAGCCCAGCAACGGGAGCCGGCACTGAAGCTTTCTTT. Together with reference TRBV5-6 and TRBJ1-1, the CDR3 gives the full variable domain: DAGVTQSPTHLIKTRGQQVTLRCSPKSGHDTVSWYQQALGQGPQFIFQYYEEEERQRGNFPDRFSGHQFPNYSSELNVNALLLGDSALYLCASSPATGAGTEAFFGQGTRLTVV.

This clone was found a few times. This chain uses TRBV6-5 with TRBJ2-7, with 8 bases that match TRBD2. Germline CDR1 is MNHEY and CDR2 is SVGAGI. V shed 6 bases and J 6 bases; nucleotides not matched to a gene: 10. The CDR3 runs 14 residues. This CDR3 reads CASRSGSGSGEQYF. The CDR3 DNA reads TGTGCCAGCAGGAGCGGGAGTGGCTCTGGCGAGCAGTACTTC.